This TCR beta chain is drawn from a study of regulatory T cells in long-lasting Graves disease. Germline loops: CDR1 SEHNR, CDR2 FQNEAQ (reference sequence). The V end lost 2 bases, the J end lost 3 bases, and 7 bases lay between the germline ends. CDR3 length: 13 amino acids. The time point was: persistent/refractory GD, antithyroid drugs over 5 years with positive TRAb. From RNA extracted from PBMCs, the TCR library was made. CDR3 regions were amplified by Arm-PCR using iRepertoire HTBI primers to build TCR beta libraries. Each CDR3 protein is one row after TCRdb ran MiXCR on the multiplex PCR reads. Among a few hundred thousand distinct CDR3 sequences listed, approximately 25% were seen once. This clonotype was detected ten times or more.

The receptor was isolated from a middle-aged woman with Graves disease. The chain is built from TRBV7-9 and TRBJ1-2, with TRBD1 as a possible D gene (6 bases). Sequencing used peripheral blood mononuclear cells (PBMCs), obtained when the disease was refractory, from a patient treated with antithyroid drugs. The CDR3, as DNA: TGTGCCAGCAGCTTAAACAGGGACTATGGCTACACCTTC. Translation gives CASSLNRDYGYTF. Filled out from reference TRBV7-9 and TRBJ1-2, the complete variable domain reads DTGVSQNPRHKITKRGQNVTFRCDPISEHNRLYWYRQTLGQGPEFLTYFQNEAQLEKSRLLSDRFSAERPKGSFSTLEIQRTEQGDSAMYLCASSLNRDYGYTFGSGTRLTVV.